Sequencing of this T cell receptor beta chain was carried out in a study of blood T cell repertoires in COVID-19. Germline loops: CDR1 GTSNPN, CDR2 SVGIG (reference sequence). V was cut by 2 bases and J by 4 bases, with 14 bases left in between. The CDR3 is 14 amino acids. In this sample, this clone turned up once. This table comes from immunoSEQ multiplex PCR, and its TCRdb copy is limited to in-frame clones, with some not included. The repertoire holds fewer than 200,000 clones, with over 75% as singletons. The chain links TRBV30 to TRBJ1-1; D is perhaps TRBD1 (6 bases). The sequenced sample consisted of peripheral blood. This sequence was found in a man aged 45-65 years with acute or convalescent COVID-19. The CDR3 loop reads CAWSTGGGVTEAFF. CDR3 DNA sequence: TGTGCCTGGAGTACTGGAGGGGGGGTCACTGAAGCTTTCTTT.